This TCR beta chain came from a study of T-cell reconstitution after alpha-beta-depleted transplantation in children. The CDR3 spans 15 residues. Unmatched junction bases numbered 8, after V lost 5 bases and J lost 4 bases. It was with unique molecular identifiers that the TCRbeta library was prepared. TCRdb itself ran the PCR reads through MiXCR, one entry per CDR3 protein. The sample contains about 600,000 distinct CDR3 sequences, about 10% of which appear only once. This clonotype was seen repeatedly, ten times or more. The sequencing used PBMCs from the stem cell graft donor, collected from the stem cell graft. The chain employs TRBV12-3 or TRBV12-4 and TRBJ2-3; 8 bases are a match to TRBD1. The sequence came from a human donor who donated a stem cell graft to a child with acute myeloid leukemia. For the CDR3, the DNA is TGTGCCAGCAGTCCAACCGGACAGGGAGCAGATACGCAGTATTTT. Translated: CASSPTGQGADTQYF.